What follows is one T cell receptor (beta chain) and its context. Its matching antigen is unknown. Primers: 60 Vbeta forward and 13 Jbeta reverse. TCRdb keeps only in-frame clones here, not all; method: immunoSEQ multiplex PCR. The data show approximately 300,000 clones, 80% seen once. These data are taken from a study of cytomegalovirus exposure and HLA in healthy donors. Study results and limitations: Roughly uniform depth of sequencing across donors was assumed in presence/absence analyses. Productive rates of about 90% or about 30% were seen for most TCR beta V segments in an earlier analysis.

There are 13 residues in the CDR3. Per germline, CDR1 SQVTM and CDR2 ANQGSEA. Between the trimmed V and J ends, which lost 5 bases and 0 bases, there was a span of 11 bases. The chain couples TRBV29-1 to TRBJ2-7, with a tentative D call TRBD2 (7 bases). The receptor was derived from a girl aged 2 to 9 in good health and CMV-seronegative. The sample consisted of PBMCs. The CDR3, as DNA: TGCAGCGTTAAGAGGGGGGGCTCCTACGAGCAGTACTTC. Protein sequence: CSVKRGGSYEQYF.